The rows below give T cell receptor beta chains drawn from one sample of a study of T cell responses to AZD1222 COVID-19 vaccine. The method was immunoSEQ multiplex PCR; TCRdb's version includes in-frame clones alone and lacks a portion of them. Of 70,000 to 85,000 clones in the sample, 83% were seen once. Source: peripheral blood, taken 28 days after the second AZD1222 dose. Source of these receptors: an adult who received the AZD1222 COVID-19 vaccine. The CDR3 runs from the conserved cysteine through the conserved F or W. The order of the fields is V gene, J gene, clone size, D gene, CDR3 protein, CDR3 DNA. The D gene is left open where the match is weak. For some rows the clone size is stated as once, few or many, or as a class when expanded; others skip it.

V gene: TRBV18
J gene: TRBJ1-4
clone size: NA
D gene: TRBD1
CDR3 protein: CASSPRDSLNEKLFF
CDR3 DNA: TGTGCCAGCTCACCCCGGGACAGTCTAAATGAAAAACTGTTTTTT

V gene: TRBV7-2
J gene: TRBJ2-2
clone size: NA
D gene: TRBD1
CDR3 protein: CASSYDRGRAGELFF
CDR3 DNA: TGTGCCAGCAGCTACGACAGGGGGCGGGCCGGGGAGCTGTTTTTT

V gene: TRBV6-5
J gene: TRBJ2-1
clone size: few
D gene: NA
CDR3 protein: CASSYFAGNEQFF
CDR3 DNA: TGTGCCAGCAGTTACTTTGCGGGCAATGAGCAGTTCTTC

V gene: TRBV19
J gene: TRBJ2-1
clone size: NA
D gene: TRBD1
CDR3 protein: CASSNRQGFDEQFF
CDR3 DNA: TGTGCCAGTAGTAACCGACAGGGTTTCGATGAGCAGTTCTTC

V gene: TRBV2
J gene: TRBJ2-2
clone size: few
D gene: TRBD2
CDR3 protein: CASSESGLSHTGELFF
CDR3 DNA: TGTGCCAGCAGTGAATCGGGACTATCACACACCGGGGAGCTGTTTTTT

V gene: TRBV27
J gene: TRBJ1-1
clone size: NA
D gene: NA
CDR3 protein: CASSPRQGRSEAFF
CDR3 DNA: TGTGCCAGCAGCCCCCGCCAGGGGAGGTCTGAAGCTTTCTTT

V gene: TRBV19
J gene: TRBJ1-1
clone size: NA
D gene: NA
CDR3 protein: CASSPGRRETEAFF
CDR3 DNA: TGTGCCAGTAGTCCCGGCCGGAGAGAAACTGAAGCTTTCTTT

V gene: TRBV18
J gene: TRBJ1-6
clone size: NA
D gene: NA
CDR3 protein: CASSPTSGGDSPLHF
CDR3 DNA: TGTGCCAGCTCACCGACCTCTGGCGGGGATTCACCCCTCCACTTT

V gene: TRBV4-3
J gene: TRBJ1-1
clone size: NA
D gene: TRBD1
CDR3 protein: CASSQGPTGVNTEAFF
CDR3 DNA: TGCGCCAGCAGCCAAGGCCCCACAGGGGTGAACACTGAAGCTTTCTTT

V gene: TRBV3-1/TRBV3-2
J gene: TRBJ2-1
clone size: NA
D gene: NA
CDR3 protein: CASSQGLTRPTEQFF
CDR3 DNA: TGTGCCAGCAGCCAAGGCCTCACACGTCCCACTGAGCAGTTCTTC

V gene: TRBV6-5
J gene: TRBJ2-2
clone size: NA
D gene: NA
CDR3 protein: CATTGSSANTGELFF
CDR3 DNA: TGTGCCACTACAGGTAGCAGCGCGAACACCGGGGAGCTGTTTTTT

V gene: TRBV5-4
J gene: TRBJ2-7
clone size: NA
D gene: TRBD2
CDR3 protein: CASSLSGTSNYEQYF
CDR3 DNA: TGTGCCAGCAGCCTTTCCGGGACTAGTAACTACGAGCAGTACTTC

V gene: TRBV4-3
J gene: TRBJ2-1
clone size: NA
D gene: NA
CDR3 protein: CASSQVRSGWGYNEQFF
CDR3 DNA: TGCGCCAGCAGCCAAGTGAGAAGCGGGTGGGGGTACAATGAGCAGTTCTTC

V gene: TRBV7-2
J gene: TRBJ2-1
clone size: NA
D gene: NA
CDR3 protein: CASSLVALGGNEQFF
CDR3 DNA: TGTGCCAGCAGCTTAGTTGCCCTTGGGGGCAATGAGCAGTTCTTC